This T cell receptor beta chain was sequenced in a study of cytomegalovirus exposure and HLA in healthy donors. Primers included in the PCR were 60 Vbeta and 13 Jbeta primers. Only in-frame clones appear in the TCRdb table, and some are missing; sequencing was by immunoSEQ multiplex PCR. The table includes about 92,000 clones, about three quarters detected once. Trimming left V 4 bases short and J 4 bases short, with 13 bases between. The CDR3 totals 14 residues. Germline lookup yields CDR1 SGHVS and CDR2 FNYEAQ. The sample comprised PBMCs. V and J are TRBV7-6 and TRBJ1-2; D is possibly TRBD1 (6 bases). This sequence originates from a middle-aged man in good health and CMV-seropositive. The CDR3 region has the DNA TGTGCCAGCAGCTCGGGGAGAGGGGGCTATGGCTACACCTTC. Protein product: CASSSGRGGYGYTF.